The TCR beta chain under discussion was sequenced for a study of T-cell memory formation after mild COVID-19. Broader study findings: CD4/CD8 balance characterized clones contracting day 15 to 85, and CD4+ skew characterized later expanders. The authors did not confirm SARS-CoV-2 specificity of second-wave clones peaking day 37. A subset of responding clones appeared in pre-infection memory, suggesting cross-reactive memory joined.

For this clonotype: Its matching antigen is unknown.

Constant-segment-primed 5'RACE gave TCR alpha and TCR beta cDNA libraries with sample barcodes and UMIs. TCRdb recomputed calls from the 5' RACE reads with MiXCR, one row per CDR3 protein. The data show about 55,000 distinct CDR3 sequences, over 7.5% seen once. The CDR3 runs 19 residues. Germline loops: CDR1 LGHNA, CDR2 YSLEER. Germline trimming cut 3 bases from V and 4 bases from J; bases unmatched to any gene: 14. Sequenced sample: PBMCs or a T cell subset sorted from them (not recorded which). This chain connects TRBV4-3 to TRBJ2-7; 14 bases map to TRBD2. The receptor was isolated from a man between 18 and 29 years old who had mild COVID-19 (a few samples of this study predate the infection). Cell type and time point are not known. CDR3 bases: TGCGCCAGCAGCCAGGAGACTAGCGGGGGGGCCTCGACGCTTTACGAGCAGTACTTC. Its translation: CASSQETSGGASTLYEQYF.